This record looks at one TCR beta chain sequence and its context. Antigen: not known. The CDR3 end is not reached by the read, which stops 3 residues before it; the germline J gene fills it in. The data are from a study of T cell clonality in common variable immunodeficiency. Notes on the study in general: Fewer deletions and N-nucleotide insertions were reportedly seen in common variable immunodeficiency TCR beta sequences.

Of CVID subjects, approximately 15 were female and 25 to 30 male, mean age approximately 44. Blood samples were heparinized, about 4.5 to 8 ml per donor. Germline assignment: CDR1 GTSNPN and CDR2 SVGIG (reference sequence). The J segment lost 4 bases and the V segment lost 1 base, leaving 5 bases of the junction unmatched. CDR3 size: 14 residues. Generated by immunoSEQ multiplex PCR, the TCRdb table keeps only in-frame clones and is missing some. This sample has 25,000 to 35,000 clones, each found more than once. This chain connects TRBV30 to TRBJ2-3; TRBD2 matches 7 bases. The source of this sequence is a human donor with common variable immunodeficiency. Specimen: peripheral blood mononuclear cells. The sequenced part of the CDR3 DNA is TGTGCCTGGAGTGCTAGCGGCCCGGCAGATACG. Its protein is CAWSASGPADT. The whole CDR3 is CAWSASGPADTQYF. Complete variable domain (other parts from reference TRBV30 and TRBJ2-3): SQTIHQWPATLVQPVGSPLSLECTVEGTSNPNLYWYRQAAGRGLQLLFYSVGIGQISSEVPQNLSASRPQDRQFILSSKKLLLSDSGFYLCAWSASGPADTQYFGPGTRLTVL.